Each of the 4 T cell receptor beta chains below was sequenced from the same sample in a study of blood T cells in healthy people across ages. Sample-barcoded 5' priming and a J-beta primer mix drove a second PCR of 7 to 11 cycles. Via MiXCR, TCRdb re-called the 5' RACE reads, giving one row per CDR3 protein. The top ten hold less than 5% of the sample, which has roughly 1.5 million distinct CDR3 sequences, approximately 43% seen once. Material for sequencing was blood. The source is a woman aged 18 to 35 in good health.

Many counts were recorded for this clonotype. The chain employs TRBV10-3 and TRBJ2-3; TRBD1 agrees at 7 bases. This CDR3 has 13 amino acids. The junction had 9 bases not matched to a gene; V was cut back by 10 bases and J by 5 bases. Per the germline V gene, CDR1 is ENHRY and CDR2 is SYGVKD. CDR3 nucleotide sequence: TGTGCCACCGCCCCGACAGGGATAGATACGCAGTATTTT. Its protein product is CATAPTGIDTQYF.

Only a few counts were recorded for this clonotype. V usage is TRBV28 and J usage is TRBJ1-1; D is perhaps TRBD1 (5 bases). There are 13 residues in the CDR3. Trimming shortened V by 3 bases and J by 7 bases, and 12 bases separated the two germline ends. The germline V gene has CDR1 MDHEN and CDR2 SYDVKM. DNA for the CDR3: TGTGCCAGCAGTTTGATAACAGGTTATGAAGCTTTCTTT. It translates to CASSLITGYEAFF. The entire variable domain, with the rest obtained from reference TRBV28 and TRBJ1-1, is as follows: DVKVTQSSRYLVKRTGEKVFLECVQDMDHENMFWYRQDPGLGLRLIYFSYDVKMKEKGDIPEGYSVSREKKERFSLILESASTNQTSMYLCASSLITGYEAFFGQGTRLTVV.

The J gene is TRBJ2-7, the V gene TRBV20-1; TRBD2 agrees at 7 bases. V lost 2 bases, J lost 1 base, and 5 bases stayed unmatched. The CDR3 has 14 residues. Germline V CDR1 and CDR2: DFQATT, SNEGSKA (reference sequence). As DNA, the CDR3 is TGCAGTGCTAGATTGCTAGCGGAGTCCTACGAGCAGTACTTC. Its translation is CSARLLAESYEQYF.

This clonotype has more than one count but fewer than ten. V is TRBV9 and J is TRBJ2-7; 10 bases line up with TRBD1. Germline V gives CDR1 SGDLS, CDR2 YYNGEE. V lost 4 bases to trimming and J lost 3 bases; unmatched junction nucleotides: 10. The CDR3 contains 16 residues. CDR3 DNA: TGTGCCAGCAGCCCCTGGTCAGGGACAGGGGTCTACGAGCAGTACTTC. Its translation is CASSPWSGTGVYEQYF.